One T cell receptor beta chain is described in this entry. Its recognized antigen is unknown. One base away there is no much larger clone; base qualities are not given. The germline V gene specifies SGDLS as CDR1 and YYNGEE as CDR2. From the cysteine up to the phenylalanine, the CDR3 has a length of 15 residues. The sequence is cut down to CDR3 DNA, 45 bases in frame from base 1. The germline V and J ends show losses of 0 bases and 8 bases respectively, and no gene match explains 5 bases of the junction. The protocol used for the library was the immunoSEQ multiplex PCR assay. For the multiplex PCR, a mixture combining 60 forward primers for TCR Vbeta segments and 13 reverse primers for TCR Jbeta segments was used. The CDR3 region of rearranged TCR beta genes was amplified from genomic DNA by a multiplex PCR assay. The Illumina HiSeq System was used to sequence the amplified TCR beta libraries as 87-base-pair reads. The source study handled its data this way. A later analysis tallied around 82 million unique TCR beta chains across the approximately 670 repertoires, and some 10 million of those chains were shared by two or more donors. Raw reads were error-corrected and collapsed into unique sequences with a nearest-neighbor algorithm that merged closely related sequences to remove PCR and sequencing errors. Alignment of CDR3 sequences to IMGT reference sequences was used to assign V, D and J gene segments. For a sequence to be retained, at least a six-nucleotide match to both a V gene segment and a J gene segment was required. Rearrangements were classified as productive when the CDR3 lacked stop codons and remained in frame with V and J, and all other rearrangements were classified as non-productive. Following IMGT convention, CDR3 was defined as the stretch from the second conserved V-encoded cysteine up to the conserved J-encoded phenylalanine. The earlier analysis of 587 of the donors excluded sequences that lacked an unambiguous match to a single V gene segment. In an earlier analysis of some 590 of the donors, a V segment was called functional when productive rearrangements were above 56.7%, and segregating when the standard deviation between donors exceeded 5%. A statistical classification framework was built to diagnose cytomegalovirus status from the catalog of TCR beta chain sequences. A later analysis assigned V and J genes by comparing TCR nucleotide sequences with IMGT/GENE-DB human TR gene sequences. In a later analysis, CDR3 sequences and most-parsimonious VDJ recombination scenarios were assigned using the TCRdist pipeline. In a later analysis, every TCR beta chain was defined by the combination of its CDR3 amino acid sequence and its V-gene family, and reads without a unique V-gene family were dropped. To address suspected cross-contamination and a sequencing artifact, a later analysis removed a few hundred highly shared, low-generation-probability nucleotide sequences. A later analysis calculated a clonal expansion index for each public chain from normalized within-repertoire ranks of inferred template counts. A later analysis computed generation probabilities with a VDJ recombination model fitted to out-of-frame rearrangements, and checked the results against IGoR. A later analysis scored TCR-TCR, TCR-HLA and TCR-CMV co-occurrence with hypergeometric tests, applying a repertoire-size bias correction to TCR pairs. A later analysis estimated false discovery rates by permuting HLA or CMV assignments 20 times. In a later analysis, co-occurring TCRs were grouped using DBSCAN, with TCRdist sequence similarity added in when clustering inside HLA-allele-positive subsets. For co-occurrence clustering, repertoires with fewer than 30,000 or more than 120,000 public chains were excluded, along with several repertoires with anomalous nucleotide sharing. TCRdb obtained this table from immuneACCESS and retained in-frame rearrangements with V and J assigned. These tables miss some clones; where compared with another copy, unresolved V genes account for less than half of the shortfall, and the remainder is unexplained. V, J and clone size were drawn from that table, and D and trimming were deduced from the DNA. Across this sample there are about 130,000 clones, with about four fifths seen only once. The top ten clones comprise roughly 5.7% of the sample.

This specimen comes from a study of cytomegalovirus exposure and HLA in healthy donors (dated by TCRdb to 2017 to 2019). Looking at the study overall: An earlier analysis of 587 of the donors reported 250 to 300 Gb of sequence data and some 120 million unique TCR beta sequences from some 180 million T cells. Typing coverage differed by locus: A, B, C, DRB1 and DQB1 were typed in about 629-640 donors, DQA1 in about 500, DPA1 in 606, and DPB1 in just under 480. Across some 400 genotyped donors of the cohort, an average of 235,054 unique TCR beta nucleotide sequences per donor were sequenced, and approximately 17% of those sequences were non-productive. To predict cytomegalovirus infection status, the study combined high-throughput TCR immunosequencing, statistical association of individual TCRs with disease status, and machine learning. A later analysis re-analyzed previously published TCR beta repertoires from 650 to 800 donors and added high-resolution HLA genotyping to study TCR occurrence patterns. Class I and class II HLA loci were covered by the typing at four-digit resolution. To decide whether each TCR beta V gene segment behaved as functional or pseudogenic, an earlier analysis of several hundred of the donors relied on high-throughput TCR beta sequencing. Rather than using new phenotypic data, the later analysis identified candidate immune exposures from TCR beta sequences and from how often those sequences occurred across donors. Every repertoire in the discovery cohort had been generated on one and the same sequencing platform. Because of strong linkage in the cohort, roughly 5 DR-DQ haplotypes were treated as single units for association and clustering. The aim of the study was to test whether cataloging public T cell receptors could identify signatures of past pathogen exposure. Donor age, sex, ethnicity and CMV serostatus were compiled alongside the repertoire data. Roughly 300 gigabases of sequencing data and 70 million to 100 million unique TCR sequences were included in an early release covering under 650 HLA-typed donors. In addition to the first cohort of 666 subjects, a separate validation cohort of approximately 110 different subjects was used. In a later genetic analysis, genome-wide SNP genotypes for about three fifths of the 666 donors were used, and that subset was treated as a discovery cohort. The study profiled the T cell repertoires of under 850 subjects by immunosequencing and related them to cytomegalovirus serostatus. Among the roughly 430 genotyped donors, approximately 76% belonged to the genetic ancestry cluster associated with self-reported Caucasian donors.

Summary of the overall study and its limitations: Only TCR beta chains were sequenced in this cohort, and the absence of alpha or paired-chain data limited detectable features. CMV serostatus was the only immune exposure information available for the cohort. Specific HLA alleles were associated with 15,000 to 20,000 TCR beta sequences at a false discovery rate of 0.05 in a later analysis. Correlated functional status among segregating V segments might reflect linkage disequilibrium, but an unknown experimental factor could not be ruled out. When HLA alleles, especially DR and DQ, strongly co-occurred, TCR associations were difficult to assign to individual alleles. Because HLA typing was unavailable for some donors at each locus, only the typed subset was used in association tests. In a later genetic analysis, a missense DCLRE1C variant was associated with V-gene and J-gene trimming of TCR beta chains, and the association was replicated in an independent cohort. Sequencing depth was assumed to be roughly uniform across donors in the presence/absence analyses, though that assumption may not hold. Most CMV-associated TCR beta chains appeared to be HLA-restricted in a later analysis, and the HLA associations seemed to be driven largely by CMV exposure. In an earlier analysis of more than 450 of the donors, most TCR beta V segments were observed in productive rearrangements about 87% or about 30% of the time, broadly matching IMGT annotations. A further reported finding was that TCR beta sequences accurately predicted the HLA-A and HLA-B alleles for most subjects in the first cohort. A cluster of highly shared sequence variants was judged likely to represent a technical artifact of the sequencing pipeline. While some public TCRs were present in many individuals, most TCR sequences turned up only very rarely across donors. A later analysis found that HLA-associated TCR beta chains were more clonally expanded and had lower generation probabilities than equally common non-associated chains. Some IMGT-functional V segments, including TRBV6-2 and TRBV6-3, could not be told apart with the 87-base-pair reads, so those segments were excluded. A total of 150 to 200 TCR beta chains were listed by the study as associated with cytomegalovirus. A later genetic analysis reported fewer N-insertions in productive TCRs among donors in an Asian-associated ancestry cluster than the roughly 690-donor mean. According to a later analysis, TCR association rates differed among HLA loci, with DRB1 alleles showing the most associated TCRs and HLA-C alleles showing the fewest. Because counts were too low, roughly 16 rarely observed V segments, including chromosome 9 orphons, were left out of the earlier analysis of over 550 of the donors. In a later analysis, several top co-occurrence clusters were reported to appear linked to parvovirus B19, influenza, CMV and Epstein-Barr virus. In vitro tests confirmed that three of the cytomegalovirus-associated TCR beta chains recognize cytomegalovirus antigens. The authors suggested that the approach could potentially be extended to other disease states and immunological phenotypes. The classifier was reported to diagnose cytomegalovirus status with high specificity and sensitivity in both the original cohort and the validation cohort.

In total, 500 to 700 healthy bone marrow donors made up the cohort. All cohort members were sampled while nominally healthy, although unrecorded immune exposures were likely present. The donor was CMV seronegative and was included in the group of a few hundred seronegative cohort members. A peripheral blood sample was collected from each donor, and TCR beta sequencing was performed on peripheral blood mononuclear cells. Genomic DNA extraction from the blood cell samples was performed with the Qiagen DNeasy Blood Extraction Kit. The sample taken for sequencing was PBMCs. The rearranged segments are TRBV9 and TRBJ2-1; TRBD2 lines up with 10 middle nucleotides. The origin of this receptor is a man aged 25-45 years in good health and CMV-seronegative. The nucleotide sequence reads as follows: TGTGCCAGCAGCGTAGCTAGCGGGAGTATCGATGAGCAGTTCTTC. Its translation is CASSVASGSIDEQFF.